This T cell receptor (beta chain) was recovered during a study of beta chain features in type 1 diabetes listed by TCRdb under 2018. About the study as a whole: Mean age, gender distribution, total cell number and subset yield did not differ between patients and healthy donors. A total of roughly 98,000,000 sorted cells were examined across all samples, and a strong correlation was observed between cell number per subset and RNA yield. In the study, TCRB repertoires of sorted circulating CD4+ T cell subsets from recently diagnosed type 1 diabetes patients were compared with those of matched healthy donors. Regulatory and stem cell-like memory subsets were obtained from only 8 patients and about 8 healthy donors, while naive and central memory subsets were obtained from all 30 or so donors.

Study-level results and caveats: HLA sub-analyses involved small numbers of individuals, so any influence of HLA type on TCRB rearrangement remained unresolved. Because cDNA was sequenced instead of genomic DNA, activated cells with high expression could be over-represented, although the groups did not differ in activation or CD3 levels. Naive, central memory and regulatory TCRB repertoires appeared to be more similar among patients than among healthy donors. In all four CD4+ subsets, TCRB CDR3 length was moderately but significantly shorter in type 1 diabetes patients. Patients with type 1 diabetes made fewer insertions and deleted more nucleotides at VDJ recombination sites, implying thymic rearrangement abnormalities. PCR may preferentially amplify shorter templates, but because patient and control samples were amplified and corrected together, any resulting skew would affect both groups equally.

A single peripheral blood draw of about 116 mL on average was collected from each donor into heparinised tubes. A BD FACSAria II was used to sort naive, central memory, regulatory and stem cell-like memory CD4+ T cells with a panel that included CD45RO, CCR7, CD25, CD127, CD95 and CD27. A purity above 98% was achieved for all sorted populations. PBMCs were isolated immediately by Lymphoprep density gradient centrifugation and stained directly without culture. Samples were stained and sorted in pairs, with one healthy donor and one patient per experiment, so that batch effects were minimized. Remarks on this clone: What antigen it recognizes has not been identified. No base quality information exists; no much larger clone differs at one position.

All of the isolated RNA was reverse transcribed with the High Capacity cDNA Reverse Transcription Kit, so expressed TCRB transcripts were sequenced. Deep immunoSEQ sequencing was applied to naive, central memory and regulatory T cell samples, giving an average of roughly 3.6 million total reads per sample. Sorted cells were lysed in RLT buffer, and RNA was extracted using DNase-treated RNeasy Micro or Mini kits according to cell number. To prevent cross-contamination, every cell subset was processed on its own, while patient and healthy donor samples were processed together. TCRB sequences were amplified from cDNA with the immunoSEQ multiplex PCR, producing 87-bp fragments spanning the CDR3 region. The amplicons were sequenced using the Illumina HiSeq platform. The source study handled its data this way. PCR bias was corrected computationally using synthetic template baselines, and reads within Hamming distance 2 were collapsed, with unmergeable singletons discarded. Reads were aligned against IMGT to assign V, D and J genes, CDR3 length and insertions or deletions at six rearrangement sites. Within each subset, clonotype counts were normalized to sorted cell number, after which true diversity and Gini coefficients were computed with the tcR R package. The overlap coefficient, calculated on TCRB nucleotide sequences, was used to quantify repertoire sharing. Not all clones reach the TCRdb copy of this immuneACCESS table, which keeps in-frame sequences only. Checked studies attribute under half of the gap to unresolved V genes and leave the rest unexplained. D and trimming were read from the DNA, whereas the V and J calls and clone size are those reported in that table. Across this sample there are roughly 350,000 clones, with 9.6% seen only once. About 0.6% of the sample belongs to the ten largest clones.

V lost 4 bases and J lost 1 base; the stretch between them is 13 bases long. Counted from cysteine to phenylalanine, this CDR3 has 15 amino acids. Just the 45-base CDR3 DNA is kept, in frame starting at base 1. The germline V gene sets CDR1 to SGHTA and CDR2 to FQGTGA. The material sequenced was central memory CD4+ T cells from blood. This receptor was taken from a man between 25 and 39 years old with type 1 diabetes. The chain joins TRBV7-3 to TRBJ1-1; confidence is insufficient to name the D gene. The CDR3 region reads CASSSGPATNTEAFF. The nucleotide sequence is given as TGTGCCAGCAGCTCCGGGCCAGCGACGAACACTGAAGCTTTCTTT.